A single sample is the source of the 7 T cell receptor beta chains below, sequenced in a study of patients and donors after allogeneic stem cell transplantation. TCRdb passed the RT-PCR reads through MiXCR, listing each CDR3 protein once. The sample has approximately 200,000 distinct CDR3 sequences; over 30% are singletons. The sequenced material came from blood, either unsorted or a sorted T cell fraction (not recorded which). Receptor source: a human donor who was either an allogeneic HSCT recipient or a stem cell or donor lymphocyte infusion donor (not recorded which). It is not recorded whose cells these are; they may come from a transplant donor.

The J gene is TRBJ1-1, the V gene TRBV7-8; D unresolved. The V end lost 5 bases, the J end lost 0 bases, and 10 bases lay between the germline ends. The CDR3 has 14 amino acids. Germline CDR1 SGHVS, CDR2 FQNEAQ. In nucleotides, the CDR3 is TGTGCCAGCAGCCAACAACGTATGAACACTGAAGCTTTCTTT. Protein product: CASSQQRMNTEAFF.

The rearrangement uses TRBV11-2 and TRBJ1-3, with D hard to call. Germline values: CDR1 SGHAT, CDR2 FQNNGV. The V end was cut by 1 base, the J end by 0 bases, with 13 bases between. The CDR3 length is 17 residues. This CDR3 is CASSLGARSLSGNTIYF. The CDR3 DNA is TGTGCCAGCAGCTTAGGGGCACGCAGCCTCTCTGGAAACACCATATATTTT. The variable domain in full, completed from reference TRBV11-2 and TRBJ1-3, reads EAGVAQSPRYKIIEKRQSVAFWCNPISGHATLYWYQQILGQGPKLLIQFQNNGVVDDSQLPKDRFSAERLKGVDSTLKIQPAKLEDSAVYLCASSLGARSLSGNTIYFGEGSWLTVV.

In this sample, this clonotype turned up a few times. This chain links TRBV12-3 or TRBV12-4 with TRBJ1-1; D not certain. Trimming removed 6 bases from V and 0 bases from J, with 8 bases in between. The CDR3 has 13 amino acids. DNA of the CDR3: TGTGCCAGCAGCCGCAAACTGAACACTGAAGCTTTCTTT. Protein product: CASSRKLNTEAFF.

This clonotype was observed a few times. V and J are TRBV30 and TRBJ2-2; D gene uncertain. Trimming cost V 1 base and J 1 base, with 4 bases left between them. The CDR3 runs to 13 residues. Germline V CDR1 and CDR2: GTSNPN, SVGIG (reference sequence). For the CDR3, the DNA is TGTGCCTGGAGTGGCAGGAACACCGGGGAGCTGTTTTTT. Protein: CAWSGRNTGELFF.

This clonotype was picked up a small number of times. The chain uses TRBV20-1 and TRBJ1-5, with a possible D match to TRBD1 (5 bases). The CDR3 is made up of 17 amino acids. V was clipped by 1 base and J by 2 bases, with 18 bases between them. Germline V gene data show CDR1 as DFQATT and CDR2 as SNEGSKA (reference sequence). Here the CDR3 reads CSARGRGEFPGNQPQHF. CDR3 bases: TGCAGTGCTAGAGGCCGAGGGGAGTTTCCCGGCAATCAGCCCCAGCATTTT.

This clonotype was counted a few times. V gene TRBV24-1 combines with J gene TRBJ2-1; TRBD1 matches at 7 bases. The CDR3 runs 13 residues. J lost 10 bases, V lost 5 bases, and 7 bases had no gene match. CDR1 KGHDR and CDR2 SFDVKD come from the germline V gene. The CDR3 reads CATSVEGAREQFF. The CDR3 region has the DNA TGTGCCACCAGTGTTGAGGGGGCAAGGGAGCAGTTCTTC.

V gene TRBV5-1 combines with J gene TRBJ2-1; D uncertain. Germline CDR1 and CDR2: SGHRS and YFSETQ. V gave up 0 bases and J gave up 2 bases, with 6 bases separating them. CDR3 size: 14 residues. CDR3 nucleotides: TGCGCCAGCAGCTTGGGTGGGGCCTACAATGAGCAGTTCTTC. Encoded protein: CASSLGGAYNEQFF.